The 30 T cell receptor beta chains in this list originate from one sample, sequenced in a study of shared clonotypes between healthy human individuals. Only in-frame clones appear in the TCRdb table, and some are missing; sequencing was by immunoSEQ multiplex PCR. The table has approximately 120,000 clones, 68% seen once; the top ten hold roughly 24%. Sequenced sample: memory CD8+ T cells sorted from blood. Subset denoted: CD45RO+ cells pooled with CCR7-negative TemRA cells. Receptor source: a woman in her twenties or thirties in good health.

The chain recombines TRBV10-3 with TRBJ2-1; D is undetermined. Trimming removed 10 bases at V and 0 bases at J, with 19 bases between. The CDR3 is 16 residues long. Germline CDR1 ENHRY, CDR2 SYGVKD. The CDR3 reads CATTAELSSSYNEQFF. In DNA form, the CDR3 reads TGTGCCACCACGGCGGAGCTTTCTAGCTCCTACAATGAGCAGTTCTTC.

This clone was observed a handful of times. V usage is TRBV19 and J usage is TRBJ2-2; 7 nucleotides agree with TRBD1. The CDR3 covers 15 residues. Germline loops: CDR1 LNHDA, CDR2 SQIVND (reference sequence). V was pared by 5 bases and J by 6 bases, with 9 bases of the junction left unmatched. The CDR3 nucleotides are TGTGCCAGTAGTCCCCTGGACAGGCCGGCCGGGGAGCTGTTTTTT. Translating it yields CASSPLDRPAGELFF.

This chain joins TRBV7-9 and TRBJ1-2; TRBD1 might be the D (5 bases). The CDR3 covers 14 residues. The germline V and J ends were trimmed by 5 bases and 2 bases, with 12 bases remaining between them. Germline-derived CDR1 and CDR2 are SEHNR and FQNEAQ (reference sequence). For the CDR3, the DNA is TGTGCCAGCAGCCCTAGGGACGGAAACTATGGCTACACCTTC. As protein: CASSPRDGNYGYTF.

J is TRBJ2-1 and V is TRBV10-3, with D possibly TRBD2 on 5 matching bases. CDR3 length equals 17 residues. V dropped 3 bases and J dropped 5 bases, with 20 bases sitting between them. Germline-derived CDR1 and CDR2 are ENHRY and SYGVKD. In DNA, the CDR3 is TGTGCCATCAGTGAACCCCCACTCCGTAACGGGGACAATGAGCAGTTCTTC. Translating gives CAISEPPLRNGDNEQFF.

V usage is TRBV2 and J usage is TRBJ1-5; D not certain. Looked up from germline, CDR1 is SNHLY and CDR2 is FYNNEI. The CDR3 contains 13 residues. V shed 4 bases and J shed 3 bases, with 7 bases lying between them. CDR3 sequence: CASSVAPNQPQHF. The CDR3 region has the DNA TGTGCCAGCAGTGTTGCCCCCAATCAGCCCCAGCATTTT. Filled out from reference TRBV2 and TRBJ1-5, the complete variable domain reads EPEVTQTPSHQVTQMGQEVILRCVPISNHLYFYWYRQILGQKVEFLVSFYNNEISEKSEIFDDQFSVERPDGSNFTLKIRSTKLEDSAMYFCASSVAPNQPQHFGDGTRLSIL.

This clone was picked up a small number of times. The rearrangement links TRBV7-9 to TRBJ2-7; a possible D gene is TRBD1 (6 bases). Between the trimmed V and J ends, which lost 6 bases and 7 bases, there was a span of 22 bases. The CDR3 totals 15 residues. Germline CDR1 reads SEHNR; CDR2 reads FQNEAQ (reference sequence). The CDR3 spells CASRDARQVVWEQYF. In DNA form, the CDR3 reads TGTGCCAGCAGGGACGCACGACAGGTTGTTTGGGAGCAGTACTTC.

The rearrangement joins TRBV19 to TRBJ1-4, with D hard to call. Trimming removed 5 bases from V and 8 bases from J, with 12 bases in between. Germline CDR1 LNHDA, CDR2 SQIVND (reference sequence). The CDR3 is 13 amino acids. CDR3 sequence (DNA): TGTGCCAGTAGTGGAGCACTCGGGGAAAAACTGTTTTTT. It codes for CASSGALGEKLFF.

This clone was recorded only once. The CDR3 DNA is TGTGCCAGCAGCTTGGCAGAAACAGGTGCGACCGGGGAGCTGTTTTTT. This codes for CASSLAETGATGELFF. This chain connects TRBV5-6 to TRBJ2-2, with a tentative D call TRBD1 (5 bases). This CDR3 contains 16 residues. The germline V and J ends were trimmed by 0 bases and 5 bases, with 14 bases remaining between them. Germline V gene lookup returns CDR1 SGHDT and CDR2 YYEEEE.

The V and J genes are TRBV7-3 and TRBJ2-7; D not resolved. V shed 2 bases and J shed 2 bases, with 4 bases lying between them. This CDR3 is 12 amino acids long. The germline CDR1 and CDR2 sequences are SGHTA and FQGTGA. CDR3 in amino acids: CASSLVTYEQYF. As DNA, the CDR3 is TGTGCCAGCAGCTTAGTCACCTACGAGCAGTACTTC.

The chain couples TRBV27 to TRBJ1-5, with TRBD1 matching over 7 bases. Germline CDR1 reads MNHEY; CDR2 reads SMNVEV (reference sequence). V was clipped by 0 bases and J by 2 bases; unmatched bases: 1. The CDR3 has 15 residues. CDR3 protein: CASSLSRGRNQPQHF. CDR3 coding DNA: TGTGCCAGCAGTTTATCAAGGGGGCGCAATCAGCCCCAGCATTTT.

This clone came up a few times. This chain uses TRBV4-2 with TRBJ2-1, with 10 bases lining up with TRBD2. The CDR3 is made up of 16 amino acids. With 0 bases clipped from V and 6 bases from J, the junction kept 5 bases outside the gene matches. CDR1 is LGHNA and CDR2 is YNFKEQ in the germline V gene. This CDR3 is CASSQDGASGSNEQFF. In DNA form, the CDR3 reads TGTGCCAGCAGCCAAGATGGGGCTAGCGGGAGCAATGAGCAGTTCTTC.

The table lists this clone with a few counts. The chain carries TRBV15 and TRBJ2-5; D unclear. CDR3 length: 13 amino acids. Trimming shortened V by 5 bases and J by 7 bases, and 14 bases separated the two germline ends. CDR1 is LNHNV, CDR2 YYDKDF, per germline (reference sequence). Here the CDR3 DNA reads TGTGCCACCAGCCACGACGAGGTGGGGACCCAGTACTTC. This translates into CATSHDEVGTQYF.

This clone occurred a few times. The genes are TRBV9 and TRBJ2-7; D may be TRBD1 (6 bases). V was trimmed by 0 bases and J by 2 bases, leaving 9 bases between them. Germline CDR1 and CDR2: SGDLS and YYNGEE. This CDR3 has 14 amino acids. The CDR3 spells CASSVADRTYEQYF. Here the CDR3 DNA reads TGTGCCAGCAGCGTAGCGGACAGAACCTACGAGCAGTACTTC.

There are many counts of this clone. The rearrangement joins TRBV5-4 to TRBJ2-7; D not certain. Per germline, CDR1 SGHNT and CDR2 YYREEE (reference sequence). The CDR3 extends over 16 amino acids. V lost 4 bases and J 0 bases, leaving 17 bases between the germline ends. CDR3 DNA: TGTGCCAGCAGCCAAGATCTGGGGAAGGGCTCCTACGAGCAGTACTTC. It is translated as CASSQDLGKGSYEQYF.

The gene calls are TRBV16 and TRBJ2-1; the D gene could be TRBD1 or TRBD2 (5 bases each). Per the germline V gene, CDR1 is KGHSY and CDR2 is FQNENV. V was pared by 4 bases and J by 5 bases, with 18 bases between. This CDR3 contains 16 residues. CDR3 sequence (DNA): TGTGCCAGCAGCCTCTCCCCTTCAGGGAGAAACAATGAGCAGTTCTTC. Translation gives CASSLSPSGRNNEQFF.

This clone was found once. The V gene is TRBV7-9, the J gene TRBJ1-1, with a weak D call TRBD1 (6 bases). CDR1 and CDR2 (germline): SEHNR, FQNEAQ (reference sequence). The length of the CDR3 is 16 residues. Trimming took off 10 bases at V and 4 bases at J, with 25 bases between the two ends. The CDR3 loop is CATPRAGPRGITEAFF. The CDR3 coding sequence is TGTGCCACCCCACGCGCGGGCCCCAGGGGTATCACTGAAGCTTTCTTT.

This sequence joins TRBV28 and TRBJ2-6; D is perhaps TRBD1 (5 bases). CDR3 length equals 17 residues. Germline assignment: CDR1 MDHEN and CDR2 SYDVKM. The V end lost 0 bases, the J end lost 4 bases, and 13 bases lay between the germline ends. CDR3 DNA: TGTGCCAGCAGTTTATGGGGGCCCCTACAAGGGGCCAACGTCCTGACTTTC. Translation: CASSLWGPLQGANVLTF.

The CDR3 reads CASSGTGGNQPQHF. The CDR3 bases are TGTGCCAGCAGTGGGACAGGGGGGAATCAGCCCCAGCATTTT. This chain joins TRBV27 and TRBJ1-5, with 11 positions matching TRBD1. The V and J ends lost 5 bases and 4 bases, in that order; junction bases with no gene match: 1. Germline values: CDR1 MNHEY, CDR2 SMNVEV (reference sequence). CDR3 length: 14 amino acids.

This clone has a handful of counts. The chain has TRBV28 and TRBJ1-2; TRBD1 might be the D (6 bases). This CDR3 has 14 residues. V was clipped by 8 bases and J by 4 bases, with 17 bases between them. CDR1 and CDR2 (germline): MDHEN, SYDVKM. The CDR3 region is CASLQFRGGYGYTF. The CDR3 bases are TGTGCCAGCTTACAGTTCAGGGGCGGCTATGGCTACACCTTC.

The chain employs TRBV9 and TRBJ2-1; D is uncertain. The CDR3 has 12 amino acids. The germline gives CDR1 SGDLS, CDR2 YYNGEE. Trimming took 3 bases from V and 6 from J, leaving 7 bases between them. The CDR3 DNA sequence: TGTGCCAGCAGCGGGGCAGGCAATGAGCAGTTCTTC. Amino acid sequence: CASSGAGNEQFF.

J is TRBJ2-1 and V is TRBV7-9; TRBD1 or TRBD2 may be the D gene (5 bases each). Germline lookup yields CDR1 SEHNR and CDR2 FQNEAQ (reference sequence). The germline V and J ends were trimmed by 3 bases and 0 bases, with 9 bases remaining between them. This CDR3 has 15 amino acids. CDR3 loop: CASSLGESSYNEQFF. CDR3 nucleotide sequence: TGTGCCAGCAGCTTGGGGGAGAGCTCCTACAATGAGCAGTTCTTC.

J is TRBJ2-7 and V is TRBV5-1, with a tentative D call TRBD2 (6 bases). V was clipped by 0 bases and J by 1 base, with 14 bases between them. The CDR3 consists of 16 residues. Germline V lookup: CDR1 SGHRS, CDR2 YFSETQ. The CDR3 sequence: CASSLGGIADSYEQYF. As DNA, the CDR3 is TGCGCCAGCAGCTTGGGGGGGATAGCGGATTCCTACGAGCAGTACTTC.

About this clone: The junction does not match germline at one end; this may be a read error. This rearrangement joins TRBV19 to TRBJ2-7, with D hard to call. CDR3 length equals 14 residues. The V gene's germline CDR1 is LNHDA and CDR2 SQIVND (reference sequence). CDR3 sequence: CASSLDPGSYEQYF. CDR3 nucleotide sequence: TGTGCCAGTAGTCTAGACCCCGGGTCCTACGAGCAGTACTTC.

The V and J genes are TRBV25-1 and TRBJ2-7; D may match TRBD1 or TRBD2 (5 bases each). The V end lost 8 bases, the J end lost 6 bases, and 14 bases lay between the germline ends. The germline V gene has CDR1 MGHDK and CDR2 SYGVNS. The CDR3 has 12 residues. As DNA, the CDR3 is TGTGCCAGCCGGGACGCCACGGCCGAGCAGTACTTC. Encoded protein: CASRDATAEQYF.

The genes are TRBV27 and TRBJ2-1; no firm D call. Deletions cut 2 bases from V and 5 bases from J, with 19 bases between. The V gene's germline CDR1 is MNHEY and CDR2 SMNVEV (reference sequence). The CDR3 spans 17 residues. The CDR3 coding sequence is TGTGCCAGCAGTTTACGCTTTACGGGCCGGCTCCACAATGAGCAGTTCTTC. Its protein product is CASSLRFTGRLHNEQFF.

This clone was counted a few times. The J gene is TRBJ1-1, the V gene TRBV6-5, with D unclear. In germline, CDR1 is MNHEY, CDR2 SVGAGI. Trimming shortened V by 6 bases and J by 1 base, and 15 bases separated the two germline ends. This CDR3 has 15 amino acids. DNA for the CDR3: TGTGCCAGCAGACAGAAAGGTGGCAGGAACACTGAAGCTTTCTTT. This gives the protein CASRQKGGRNTEAFF.

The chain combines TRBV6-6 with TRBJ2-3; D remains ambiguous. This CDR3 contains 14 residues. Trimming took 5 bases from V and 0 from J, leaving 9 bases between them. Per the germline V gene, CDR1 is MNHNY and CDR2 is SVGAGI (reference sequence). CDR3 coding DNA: TGTGCCAGCAGTCCTGACAAGAGCACAGATACGCAGTATTTT. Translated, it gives CASSPDKSTDTQYF.

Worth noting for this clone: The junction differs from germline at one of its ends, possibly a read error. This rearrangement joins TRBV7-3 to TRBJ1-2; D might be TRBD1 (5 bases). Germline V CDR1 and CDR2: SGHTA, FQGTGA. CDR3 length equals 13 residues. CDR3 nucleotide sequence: TGCGCCAGCAGCAGGGTCAGACGCGATGGCTACACCTTC. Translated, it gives CASSRVRRDGYTF.

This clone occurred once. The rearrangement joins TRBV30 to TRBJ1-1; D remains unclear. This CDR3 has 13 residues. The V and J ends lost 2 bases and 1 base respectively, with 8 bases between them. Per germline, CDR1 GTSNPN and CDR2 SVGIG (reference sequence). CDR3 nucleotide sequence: TGTGCCTGGAGTTTTCCGTCGAACACTGAAGCTTTCTTT. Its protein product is CAWSFPSNTEAFF.

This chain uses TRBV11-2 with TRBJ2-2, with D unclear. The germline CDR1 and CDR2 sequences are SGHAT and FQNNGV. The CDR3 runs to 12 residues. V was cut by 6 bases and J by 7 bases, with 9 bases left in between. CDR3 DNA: TGTGCCAGCAGGCCCCCGGTCGGGGAGCTGTTTTTT. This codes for CASRPPVGELFF. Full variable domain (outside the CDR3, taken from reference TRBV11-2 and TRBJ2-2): EAGVAQSPRYKIIEKRQSVAFWCNPISGHATLYWYQQILGQGPKLLIQFQNNGVVDDSQLPKDRFSAERLKGVDSTLKIQPAKLEDSAVYLCASRPPVGELFFGEGSRLTVL.